Shown below are 2 T cell receptor beta chains from a single sample sequenced in a study of OX40 agonist ivuxolimab in advanced cancers. TCRdb's table, derived via immunoSEQ multiplex PCR, lists solely in-frame clones and lacks some. The sample contains 100,000 to 150,000 clones, approximately 94% of which appear only once. This specimen was CD4+ or CD8+ T cells sorted from blood, taken in a trial of the OX40 agonist ivuxolimab. These receptors came from an adult with an advanced solid tumor such as melanoma, head and neck, liver or kidney cancer.

The gene calls are TRBV5-6 and TRBJ2-3, with TRBD2 matching over 8 bases. This CDR3 has 15 residues. Trimming at V came to 1 base and at J to 1 base, leaving 2 bases not matched to a gene. CDR1 and CDR2 from the germline V gene are SGHDT and YYEEEE. In DNA form, the CDR3 reads TGTGCCAGCAGCTTGCCGGGGGGGGGCACAGATACGCAGTATTTT. Its protein product is CASSLPGGGTDTQYF.

The chain combines TRBV5-1 with TRBJ2-7; no definite D call. The CDR3 runs to 17 residues. The V end was cut by 1 base, the J end by 2 bases, with 19 bases between. Germline CDR1 is SGHRS and CDR2 is YFSETQ. The DNA for the CDR3 is TGCGCCAGCAGCTTGTATAGTAGGGCAGGAAATCCCTACGAGCAGTACTTC. Residues: CASSLYSRAGNPYEQYF.